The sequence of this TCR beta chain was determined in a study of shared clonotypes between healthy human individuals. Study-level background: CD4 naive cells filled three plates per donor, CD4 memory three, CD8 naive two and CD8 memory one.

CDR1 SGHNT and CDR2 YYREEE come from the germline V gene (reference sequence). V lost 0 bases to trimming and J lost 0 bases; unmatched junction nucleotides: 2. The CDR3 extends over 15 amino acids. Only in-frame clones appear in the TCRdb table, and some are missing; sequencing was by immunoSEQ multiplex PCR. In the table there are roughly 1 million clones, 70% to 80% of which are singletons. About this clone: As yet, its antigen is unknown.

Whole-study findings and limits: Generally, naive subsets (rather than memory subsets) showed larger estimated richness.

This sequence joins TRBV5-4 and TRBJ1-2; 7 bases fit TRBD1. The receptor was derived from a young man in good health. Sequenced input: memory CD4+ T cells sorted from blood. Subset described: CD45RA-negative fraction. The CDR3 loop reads CASSLVGQANYGYTF. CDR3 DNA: TGTGCCAGCAGCTTGGTAGGACAGGCTAACTATGGCTACACCTTC.